Sequencing of this T cell receptor (beta chain) was carried out in a study of blood T cell repertoires in COVID-19. The wider study: COVID-19 samples, acute and convalescent, were from the United States, Italy and Spain.

Trimming stripped 11 bases from V and 0 bases from J, with 13 bases between. The CDR3 is made up of 13 amino acids. In the original processing: For nucleated cells, counts were estimated from reference gene primer amplification. Libraries were prepared by immunoSEQ multiplex PCR; TCRdb keeps only in-frame clonotypes and omits some of them. V and J calls and clone size follow that table, whereas D and trimming were derived from the DNA. The sample lists hundreds of thousands of clones; 85% to 90% were seen once. The sequence derives from a woman between 18 and 29 years old with acute COVID-19. The sequencing input was PBMCs or T cells enriched from blood (not recorded which). The gene calls are TRBV12-3 or TRBV12-4 and TRBJ1-2; D is unresolved. CDR3 protein: CASYGEPNYGYTF. CDR3 sequence (DNA): TGTGCCTCTTACGGGGAACCTAACTATGGCTACACCTTC.